One and the same sample provided the 14 T cell receptor beta chains below, sequenced in a study of blood T cell repertoires in COVID-19. Measured with immunoSEQ multiplex PCR; TCRdb has only the in-frame clones, and not every one. The sample lists some 130,000 clones, about 89% occurring once. The specimen sequenced was peripheral blood. The origin of the receptors is a woman aged 70-85 years with COVID-19, enrolled during active disease.

The chain joins TRBV5-1 to TRBJ2-3, with 8 bases aligning to TRBD2. The length of the CDR3 is 14 residues. Germline CDR1 is SGHRS and CDR2 is YFSETQ. V was clipped by 3 bases and J by 5 bases; unmatched bases: 5. Here the CDR3 DNA reads TGCGCCAGCAGCTACGGGGGGGCCATAGATACGCAGTATTTT. The encoded protein is CASSYGGAIDTQYF.

The DNA of the CDR3 is TGCGCCAGCAGGTCCCAGGGGGCGAATACTGAAGCTTTCTTT. It specifies CASRSQGANTEAFF. This chain uses TRBV5-1 with TRBJ1-1, with 8 nucleotides matching TRBD1. Looked up from germline, CDR1 is SGHRS and CDR2 is YFSETQ. After removal of 5 bases from V and 5 bases from J, the junction contained 8 bases not matched to a gene. This CDR3 has 14 amino acids.

This chain joins TRBV5-4 and TRBJ2-7; 7 bases line up with TRBD1. Germline V gene data show CDR1 as SGHNT and CDR2 as YYREEE (reference sequence). V was pared by 4 bases and J by 4 bases, with 8 bases of the junction left unmatched. This CDR3 spans 14 amino acids. The CDR3 here is CASSPGQQRYEQYF. CDR3 sequence (DNA): TGTGCCAGCAGCCCGGGACAGCAAAGATACGAGCAGTACTTC.

The rearrangement joins TRBV4-1 to TRBJ2-5; TRBD1 aligns across 9 bases. Germline CDR1 is MGHRA and CDR2 is YSYEKL. This CDR3 is built from 15 residues. V lost 4 bases to trimming and J lost 4 bases; unmatched junction nucleotides: 7. CDR3 DNA sequence: TGCGCCAGCAGCCTCTATGGACAGGGGATAGAGACCCAGTACTTC. Translated: CASSLYGQGIETQYF.

The chain recombines TRBV10-3 with TRBJ1-4, with 8 nucleotides matching TRBD1. Germline lookup yields CDR1 ENHRY and CDR2 SYGVKD. The V and J ends lost 3 bases and 7 bases, in that order; junction bases with no gene match: 4. There are 14 residues in the CDR3. DNA of the CDR3: TGTGCCATCAGTGATCAGGGGGCGGCTGAAAAACTGTTTTTT. This encodes CAISDQGAAEKLFF.

About this clone: Other DNA sequences in the sample encode the same CDR3. The chain employs TRBV4-1 and TRBJ1-5; D possibly corresponds to TRBD1 (6 bases). This CDR3 region has 15 residues. CDR1 is MGHRA and CDR2 is YSYEKL in the germline V gene. V shed 0 bases and J shed 5 bases, with 11 bases lying between them. CDR3 amino acids: CASSQDSAGDQPQHF. The CDR3 DNA reads as TGCGCCAGCAGCCAAGATTCCGCAGGGGATCAGCCCCAGCATTTT.

This chain uses TRBV18 with TRBJ2-7, with D possibly TRBD1 on 5 matching bases. With 1 base removed from V and 2 bases from J, the gap between germline ends came to 12 bases. Per germline, CDR1 KGHSH and CDR2 LQKENI. CDR3 length: 15 residues. CDR3 in DNA: TGTGCCAGCTCACCACGACAGCAAGGGCCCTACGAGCAGTACTTC. It yields the protein CASSPRQQGPYEQYF.

This clone showed up just once. The rearrangement links TRBV9 to TRBJ1-5; D uncertain. V lost 0 bases and J lost 1, with 2 bases in between. This CDR3 region has 13 residues. Germline V lookup: CDR1 SGDLS, CDR2 YYNGEE. This CDR3 is CASSVASNQPQHF. Written as DNA, the CDR3 is TGTGCCAGCAGCGTAGCGAGCAATCAGCCCCAGCATTTT.

V and J are TRBV27 and TRBJ2-3; a weak D match, TRBD1 (6 bases). V was cut by 0 bases and J by 2 bases, with 9 bases left in between. CDR3 length: 15 residues. CDR1 and CDR2 (germline): MNHEY, SMNVEV (reference sequence). CDR3 in DNA: TGTGCCAGCAGTTTATCTGACAGGCACACAGATACGCAGTATTTT. As protein: CASSLSDRHTDTQYF.

The V and J genes are TRBV28 and TRBJ1-3, with 7 positions matching TRBD1. Unmatched junction bases numbered 6, after V lost 4 bases and J lost 0 bases. The germline V gene encodes CDR1 MDHEN and CDR2 SYDVKM. The CDR3 spans 16 residues. In DNA, the CDR3 is TGTGCCAGCAGTTCGGGACAGTCCTACTCTGGAAACACCATATATTTT. Translation: CASSSGQSYSGNTIYF. The full variable domain, in which reference TRBV28 and TRBJ1-3 provide the parts outside the CDR3, is DVKVTQSSRYLVKRTGEKVFLECVQDMDHENMFWYRQDPGLGLRLIYFSYDVKMKEKGDIPEGYSVSREKKERFSLILESASTNQTSMYLCASSSGQSYSGNTIYFGEGSWLTVV.

The chain joins TRBV28 to TRBJ1-3; unclear D gene. V was cut by 7 bases and J by 0 bases, with 10 bases left in between. CDR1 is MDHEN, CDR2 SYDVKM, per germline. The CDR3 has 14 residues. The CDR3 reads CASITTSSGNTIYF. The CDR3 nucleotides are TGTGCCAGCATCACCACGAGCTCTGGAAACACCATATATTTT.

This rearrangement joins TRBV6-1 to TRBJ1-2; D call uncertain. The CDR3 covers 17 residues. CDR1 MNHNS and CDR2 SASEGT come from the germline V gene. Trimming shortened V by 2 bases and J by 0 bases, and 16 bases separated the two germline ends. CDR3 loop: CASSELGLARSNYGYTF. The CDR3 bases are TGTGCCAGCAGTGAACTCGGTCTAGCGCGCTCTAACTATGGCTACACCTTC.

The chain joins TRBV14 to TRBJ1-1, with a possible D match to TRBD1 (6 bases). There are 17 residues in the CDR3. Trimming shortened V by 0 bases and J by 0 bases, and 14 bases separated the two germline ends. Germline CDR1 and CDR2: SGHDN and FVKESK. The CDR3 reads CASSQDRQGRVNTEAFF. As DNA, the CDR3 is TGTGCCAGCAGCCAAGATAGGCAGGGGAGGGTGAACACTGAAGCTTTCTTT.

The chain links TRBV4-1 to TRBJ1-5; possible D gene TRBD1, 5 bases. V was shortened by 0 bases and J by 4 bases, with 10 bases between the two germline ends. This CDR3 contains 15 residues. CDR1 and CDR2 (germline): MGHRA, YSYEKL. CDR3 bases: TGCGCCAGCAGCCAAGACTCGGCAGGGAATCAGCCCCAGCATTTT. It translates to CASSQDSAGNQPQHF.